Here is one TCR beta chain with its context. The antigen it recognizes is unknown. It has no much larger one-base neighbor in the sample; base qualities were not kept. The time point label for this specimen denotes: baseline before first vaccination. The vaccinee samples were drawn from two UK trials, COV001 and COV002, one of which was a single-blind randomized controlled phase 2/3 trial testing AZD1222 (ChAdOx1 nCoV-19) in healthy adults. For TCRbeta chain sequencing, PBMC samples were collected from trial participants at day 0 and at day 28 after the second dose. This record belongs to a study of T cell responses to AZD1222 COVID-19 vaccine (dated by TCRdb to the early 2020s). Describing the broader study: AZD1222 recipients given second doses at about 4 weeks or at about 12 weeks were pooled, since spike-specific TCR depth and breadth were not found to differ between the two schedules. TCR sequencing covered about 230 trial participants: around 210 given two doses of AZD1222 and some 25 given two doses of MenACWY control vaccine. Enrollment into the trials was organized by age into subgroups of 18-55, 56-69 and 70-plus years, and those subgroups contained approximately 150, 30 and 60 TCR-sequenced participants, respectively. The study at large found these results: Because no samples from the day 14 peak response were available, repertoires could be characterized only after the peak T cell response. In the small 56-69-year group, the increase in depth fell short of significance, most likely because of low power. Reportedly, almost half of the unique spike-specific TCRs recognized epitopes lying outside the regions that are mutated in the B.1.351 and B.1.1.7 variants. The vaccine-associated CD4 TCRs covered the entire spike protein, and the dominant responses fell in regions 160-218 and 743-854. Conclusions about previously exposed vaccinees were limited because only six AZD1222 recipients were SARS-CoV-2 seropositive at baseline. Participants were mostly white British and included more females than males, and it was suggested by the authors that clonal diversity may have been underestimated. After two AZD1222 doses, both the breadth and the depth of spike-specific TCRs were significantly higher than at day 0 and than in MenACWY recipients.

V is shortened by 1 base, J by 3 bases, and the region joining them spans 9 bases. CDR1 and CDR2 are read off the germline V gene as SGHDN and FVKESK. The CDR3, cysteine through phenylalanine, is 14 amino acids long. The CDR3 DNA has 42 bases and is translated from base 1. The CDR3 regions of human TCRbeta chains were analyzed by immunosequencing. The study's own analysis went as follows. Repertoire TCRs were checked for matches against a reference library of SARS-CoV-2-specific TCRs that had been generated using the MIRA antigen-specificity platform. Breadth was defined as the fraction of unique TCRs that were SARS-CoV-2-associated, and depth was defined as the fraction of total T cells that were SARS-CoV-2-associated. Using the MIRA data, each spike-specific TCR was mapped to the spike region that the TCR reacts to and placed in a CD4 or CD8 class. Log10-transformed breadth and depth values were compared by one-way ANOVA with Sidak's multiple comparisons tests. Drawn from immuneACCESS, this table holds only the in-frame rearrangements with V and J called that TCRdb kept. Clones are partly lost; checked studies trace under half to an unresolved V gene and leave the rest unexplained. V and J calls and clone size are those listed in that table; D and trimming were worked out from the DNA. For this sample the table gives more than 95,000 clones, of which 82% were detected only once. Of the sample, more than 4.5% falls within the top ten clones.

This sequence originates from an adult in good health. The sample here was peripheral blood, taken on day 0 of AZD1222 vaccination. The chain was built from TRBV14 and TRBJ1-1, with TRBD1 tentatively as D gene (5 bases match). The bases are TGTGCCAGCAGCCAAGTTGGGGGGGACACTGAAGCTTTCTTT. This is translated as CASSQVGGDTEAFF.